The 2 T cell receptor beta chains below come from one sample, sequenced in a study of T cell responses to AZD1222 COVID-19 vaccine. Libraries were prepared by immunoSEQ multiplex PCR; TCRdb keeps only in-frame clonotypes and omits some of them. Seen here are some 100,000 clones, 70% to 90% observed once, and the top ten hold roughly 4.4%. Sequences were derived from peripheral blood, sampled 28 days after the second AZD1222 dose. These receptors were collected from an adult who received the AZD1222 COVID-19 vaccine.

This clone was detected once. This rearrangement joins TRBV19 to TRBJ2-7; the D is unclear. V was trimmed by 8 bases and J by 7 bases, leaving 9 bases between them. CDR1 is LNHDA and CDR2 is SQIVND in the germline V gene (reference sequence). The CDR3 runs 10 residues. The DNA for the CDR3 is TGTGCCAGTGGGGTAGGGGAGCAGTACTTC. Amino acid sequence: CASGVGEQYF.

The chain has TRBV28 and TRBJ2-7, with 9 bases aligning to TRBD1. The trim removed 3 bases at V and 2 bases at J, leaving 14 bases unmatched. The CDR3 consists of 18 residues. Looked up from germline, CDR1 is MDHEN and CDR2 is SYDVKM. The CDR3 bases are TGTGCCAGCAGTTTGGACCGGGACAGGGTATTAGGGGCCTACGAGCAGTACTTC. Residues: CASSLDRDRVLGAYEQYF.